This entry lists 2 T cell receptor beta chains sequenced from one sample in a study of T cell repertoires in cytomegalovirus infection (dated by TCRdb to the late 2010s). The sequencer was an Illumina HiSeq 1500. The raw public reads went through TCRdb reprocessing: fastp at Q25, MiXCR clone calling, in-frame beta chains kept. Rows merge per CDR3 protein into single entries with the most common DNA and genes. The sample includes some 43,000 distinct CDR3 sequences, with 20% to 25% observed a single time. 70% to 90% of the sample rests with the top ten. Interpreted using the paper, the treatment or condition label stands for: in vitro stimulation with specific CMV peptide epitopes to enrich CMV-specific T cells. No antigen has been assigned to these receptors. The sequencing used CD8+ T cells from cultured PBMCs, collected from culture after CMV antigen stimulation. The receptors were sampled from a human donor in good health (CMV status not recorded). Some clones in this sample may be carry-over from other donors' samples.

In its sample, this clonotype was seen a few times. The gene calls are TRBV7-2 and TRBJ2-1; 11 bases match TRBD2. Germline-derived CDR1 and CDR2 are SGHTA and FQGNSA. The CDR3 is 18 amino acids. V shed 0 bases, J shed 3 bases, and the junction held 7 bases outside the gene matches. CDR3 bases: TGTGCCAGCAGCTTAGCGAGGGCTGGGACTAGCGGCTACAATGAGCAGTTCTTC. Translation gives CASSLARAGTSGYNEQFF.

V gene TRBV7-8 combines with J gene TRBJ2-1; maybe TRBD2 (6 bases). Germline V gives CDR1 SGHVS, CDR2 FQNEAQ. This CDR3 has 19 amino acids. The ends were cut back, 1 base at V and 3 bases at J, with 22 bases in the middle. The CDR3, as DNA: TGTGCCAGCAGCTTAGGAAGCCGGGACTTCCTCCCAATCTACAATGAGCAGTTCTTC. Translating gives CASSLGSRDFLPIYNEQFF.